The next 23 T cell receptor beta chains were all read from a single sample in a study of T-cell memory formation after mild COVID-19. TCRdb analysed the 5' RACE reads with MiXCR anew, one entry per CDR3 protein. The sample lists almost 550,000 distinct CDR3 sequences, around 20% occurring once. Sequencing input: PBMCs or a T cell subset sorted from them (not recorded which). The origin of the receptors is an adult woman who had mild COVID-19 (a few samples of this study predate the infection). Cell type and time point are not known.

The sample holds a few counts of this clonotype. The CDR3 loop reads CASSRAGPRLFSYEQYF. In DNA form, the CDR3 reads TGTGCCAGCAGCCGGGCGGGTCCAAGACTCTTCTCCTACGAGCAGTACTTC. The V gene is TRBV28, the J gene TRBJ2-7, with D maybe TRBD2 (5 bases). Trimming pared 6 bases from V and 0 bases from J, leaving 21 bases between. The CDR3 length is 17 residues. CDR1 and CDR2 (germline): MDHEN, SYDVKM.

The CDR3 sequence is CATSDWGYGYTF. The CDR3 DNA reads as TGTGCCACCAGTGATTGGGGCTATGGCTACACCTTC. The rearrangement joins TRBV24-1 to TRBJ1-2; D call uncertain. This CDR3 contains 12 residues. The V gene lost 2 bases and the J gene lost 4 bases, with 4 bases spanning the gap. Germline V gives CDR1 KGHDR, CDR2 SFDVKD.

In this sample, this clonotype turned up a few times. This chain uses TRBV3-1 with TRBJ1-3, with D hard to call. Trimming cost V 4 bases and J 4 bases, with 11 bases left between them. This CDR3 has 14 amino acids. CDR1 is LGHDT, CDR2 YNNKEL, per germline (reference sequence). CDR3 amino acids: CASSPSRRGNTIYF. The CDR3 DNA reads TGTGCCAGCAGCCCAAGTAGGAGGGGAAACACCATATATTTT.

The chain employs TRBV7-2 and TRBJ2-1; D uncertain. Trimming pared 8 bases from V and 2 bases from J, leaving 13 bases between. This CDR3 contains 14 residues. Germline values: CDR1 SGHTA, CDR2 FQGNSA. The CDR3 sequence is CASGSNRAYNEQFF. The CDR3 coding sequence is TGTGCCAGCGGATCCAACAGAGCCTACAATGAGCAGTTCTTC.

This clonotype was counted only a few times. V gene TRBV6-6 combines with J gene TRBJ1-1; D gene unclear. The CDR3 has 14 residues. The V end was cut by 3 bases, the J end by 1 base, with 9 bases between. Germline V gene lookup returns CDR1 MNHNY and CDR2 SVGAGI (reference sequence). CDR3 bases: TGTGCCAGCAGTTATCGGGGAGGGAACACTGAAGCTTTCTTT. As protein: CASSYRGGNTEAFF.

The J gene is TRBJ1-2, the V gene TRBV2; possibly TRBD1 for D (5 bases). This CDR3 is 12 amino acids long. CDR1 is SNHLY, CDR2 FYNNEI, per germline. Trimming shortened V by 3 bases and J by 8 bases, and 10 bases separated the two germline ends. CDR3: CASSDRQGGYTF. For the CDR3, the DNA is TGTGCCAGCAGTGACCGTCAGGGCGGCTACACCTTC.

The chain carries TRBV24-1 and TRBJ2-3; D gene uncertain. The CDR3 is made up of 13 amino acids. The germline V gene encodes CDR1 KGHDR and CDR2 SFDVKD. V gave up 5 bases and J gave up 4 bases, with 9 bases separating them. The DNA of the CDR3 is TGTGCCACCAGTGCCCGGATGGCAGATACGCAGTATTTT. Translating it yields CATSARMADTQYF.

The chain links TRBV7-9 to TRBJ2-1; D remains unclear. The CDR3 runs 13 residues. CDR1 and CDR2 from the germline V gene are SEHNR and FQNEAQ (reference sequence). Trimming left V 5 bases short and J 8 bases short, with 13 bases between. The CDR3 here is CASSPTASDEQFF. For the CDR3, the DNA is TGTGCCAGCAGCCCTACGGCCAGTGATGAGCAGTTCTTC.

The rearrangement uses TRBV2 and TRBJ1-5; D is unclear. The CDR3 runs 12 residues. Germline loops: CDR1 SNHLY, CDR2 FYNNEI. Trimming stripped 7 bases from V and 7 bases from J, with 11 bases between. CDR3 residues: CASIPAGQPQHF. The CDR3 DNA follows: TGTGCCAGCATCCCCGCCGGGCAGCCCCAGCATTTT. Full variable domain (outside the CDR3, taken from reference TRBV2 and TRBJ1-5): EPEVTQTPSHQVTQMGQEVILRCVPISNHLYFYWYRQILGQKVEFLVSFYNNEISEKSEIFDDQFSVERPDGSNFTLKIRSTKLEDSAMYFCASIPAGQPQHFGDGTRLSIL.

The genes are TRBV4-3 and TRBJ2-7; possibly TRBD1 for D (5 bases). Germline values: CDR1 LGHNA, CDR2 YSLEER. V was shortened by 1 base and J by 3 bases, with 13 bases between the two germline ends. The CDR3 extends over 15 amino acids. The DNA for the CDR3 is TGCGCCAGCAGCCAAGCCCAGGGAAGGCGCTACGAGCAGTACTTC. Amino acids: CASSQAQGRRYEQYF.

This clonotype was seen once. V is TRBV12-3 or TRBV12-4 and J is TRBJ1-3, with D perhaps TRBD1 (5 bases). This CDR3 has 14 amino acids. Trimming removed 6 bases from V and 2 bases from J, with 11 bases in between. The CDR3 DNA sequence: TGTGCCAGCAGGGGATCAGGGACTGGAAACACCATATATTTT. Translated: CASRGSGTGNTIYF.

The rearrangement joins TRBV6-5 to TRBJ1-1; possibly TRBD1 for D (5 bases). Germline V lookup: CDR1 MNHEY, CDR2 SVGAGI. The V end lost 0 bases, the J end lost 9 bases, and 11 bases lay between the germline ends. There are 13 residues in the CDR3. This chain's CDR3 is CASSYSGGLQAFF. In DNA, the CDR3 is TGTGCCAGCAGTTACTCGGGGGGTTTGCAAGCTTTCTTT.

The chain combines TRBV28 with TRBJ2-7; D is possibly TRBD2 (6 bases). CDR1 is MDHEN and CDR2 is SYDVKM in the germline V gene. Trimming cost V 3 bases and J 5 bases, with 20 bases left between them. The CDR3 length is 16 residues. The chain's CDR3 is CASSLTRAGMRNEQYV. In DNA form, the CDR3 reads TGTGCCAGCAGTTTGACCCGGGCGGGGATGAGAAACGAGCAGTACGTC.

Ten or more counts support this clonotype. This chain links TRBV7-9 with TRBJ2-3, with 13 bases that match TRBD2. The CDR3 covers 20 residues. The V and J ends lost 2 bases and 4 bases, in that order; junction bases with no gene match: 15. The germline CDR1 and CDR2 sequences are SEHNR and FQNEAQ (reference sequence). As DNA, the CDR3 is TGTGCCAGCAGCTTAACCCGGACTAGCGGGGGTTTCATGAGGCCAGATACGCAGTATTTT. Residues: CASSLTRTSGGFMRPDTQYF.

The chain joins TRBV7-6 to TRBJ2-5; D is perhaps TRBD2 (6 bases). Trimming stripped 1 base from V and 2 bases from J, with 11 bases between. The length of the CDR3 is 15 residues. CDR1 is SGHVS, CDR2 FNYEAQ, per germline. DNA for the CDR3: TGTGCCAGCAGCTTAGTGGGACTGTATCAAGAGACCCAGTACTTC. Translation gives CASSLVGLYQETQYF.

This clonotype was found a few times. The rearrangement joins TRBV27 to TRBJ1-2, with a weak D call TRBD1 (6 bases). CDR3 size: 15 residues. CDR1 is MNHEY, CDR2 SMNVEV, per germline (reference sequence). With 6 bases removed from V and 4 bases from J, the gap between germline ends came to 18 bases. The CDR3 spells CASSKQGLGSYGYTF. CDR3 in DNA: TGTGCCAGCAGCAAACAGGGCCTTGGCTCCTATGGCTACACCTTC.

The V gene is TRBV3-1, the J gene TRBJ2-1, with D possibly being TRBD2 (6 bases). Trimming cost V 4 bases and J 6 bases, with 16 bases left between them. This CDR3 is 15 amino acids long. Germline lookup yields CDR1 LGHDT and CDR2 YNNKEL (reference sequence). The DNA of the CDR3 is TGTGCCAGCAGCCTCGGTGGGGGGAGCGGCAATGAGCAGTTCTTC. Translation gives CASSLGGGSGNEQFF.

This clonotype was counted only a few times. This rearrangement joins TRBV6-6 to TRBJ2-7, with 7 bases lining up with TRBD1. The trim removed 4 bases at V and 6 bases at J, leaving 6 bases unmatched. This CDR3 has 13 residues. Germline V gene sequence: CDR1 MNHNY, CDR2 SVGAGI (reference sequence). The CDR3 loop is CASSSPTGVEQYF. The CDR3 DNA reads TGTGCCAGCAGTTCCCCTACAGGGGTCGAGCAGTACTTC.

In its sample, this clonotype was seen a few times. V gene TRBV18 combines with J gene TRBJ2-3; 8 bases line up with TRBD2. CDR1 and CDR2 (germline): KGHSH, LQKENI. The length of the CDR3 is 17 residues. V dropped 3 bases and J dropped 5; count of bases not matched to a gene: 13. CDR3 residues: CASSPLGRSGIGDTQYF. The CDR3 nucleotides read TGTGCCAGCTCACCTCTGGGACGTAGCGGGATAGGAGATACGCAGTATTTT.

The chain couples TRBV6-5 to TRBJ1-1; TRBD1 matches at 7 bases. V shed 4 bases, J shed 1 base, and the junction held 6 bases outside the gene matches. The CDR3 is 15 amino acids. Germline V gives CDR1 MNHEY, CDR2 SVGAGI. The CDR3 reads CASSSGGIGNTEAFF. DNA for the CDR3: TGTGCCAGCAGTTCAGGGGGGATTGGGAACACTGAAGCTTTCTTT.

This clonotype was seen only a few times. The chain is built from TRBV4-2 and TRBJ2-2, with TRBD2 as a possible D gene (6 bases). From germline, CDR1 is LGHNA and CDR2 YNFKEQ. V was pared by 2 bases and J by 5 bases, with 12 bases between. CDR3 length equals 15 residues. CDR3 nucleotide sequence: TGTGCCAGCAGCCAATCCAGGGACTGGACCGGGGAGCTGTTTTTT. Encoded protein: CASSQSRDWTGELFF.

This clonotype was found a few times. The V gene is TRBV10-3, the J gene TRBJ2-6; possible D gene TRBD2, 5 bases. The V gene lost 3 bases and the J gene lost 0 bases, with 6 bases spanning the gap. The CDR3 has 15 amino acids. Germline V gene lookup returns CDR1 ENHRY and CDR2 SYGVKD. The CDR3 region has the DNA TGTGCCATCAGTGACGAGGGCTCTGGGGCCAACGTCCTGACTTTC. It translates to CAISDEGSGANVLTF.

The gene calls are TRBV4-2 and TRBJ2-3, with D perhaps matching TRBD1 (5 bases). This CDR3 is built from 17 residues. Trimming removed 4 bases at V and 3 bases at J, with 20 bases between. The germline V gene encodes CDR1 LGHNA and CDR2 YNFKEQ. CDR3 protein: CASSRRQISSITDTQYF. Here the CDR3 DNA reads TGTGCCAGCAGCCGGCGACAGATAAGTTCAATTACAGATACGCAGTATTTT.